This is a list of T cell receptor beta chains from one sample in a study of shared clonotypes between healthy human individuals. The table came from immunoSEQ multiplex PCR; TCRdb's copy has only in-frame clones and leaves some out. The data hold 950,000 to 1,300,000 clones, with approximately 70% observed a single time. Sequencing input: memory CD4+ T cells sorted from blood. The receptors derive from a man aged 18 to 30 in good health. Each CDR3 is given without its conserved first and last residue. The D gene is left open where the match is weak.

V gene,J gene,D gene,CDR3 protein
TRBV5-1,TRBJ2-7,TRBD1,ASSPGTGEREQY
TRBV19,TRBJ2-3,TRBD1,ASKDRGLTDTQY
TRBV23-1,TRBJ2-7,.,ASSQREDYSYEQY
TRBV5-4,TRBJ2-6,.,ASSLVGAGANVLT
TRBV5-8,TRBJ1-5,TRBD1,ASSPTSGGLSNQPQH
TRBV4-3,TRBJ1-6,TRBD1,ASSQDSQGATYNSPLH
TRBV25-1,TRBJ1-3,TRBD1,ASSEPTDRVGNTIY
TRBV27,TRBJ1-2,.,ASTHGRGDYGYT
TRBV4-1,TRBJ2-3,.,ASSQGYQTDTQY
TRBV7-9,TRBJ2-7,.,ASSPVGYEGIKDEQY
TRBV2,TRBJ1-2,.,ASSDQSGAGYGYT
TRBV2,TRBJ2-3,.,ASSSYRESDTQY
TRBV9,TRBJ2-5,.,ASSTWGEETQY
TRBV6-6,TRBJ1-6,.,ASDKGESSYNSPLH
TRBV27,TRBJ1-1,.,ASSFSDRNTEAF
TRBV25-1,TRBJ2-1,.,ASTLTGGREGLNEQF
TRBV10-3,TRBJ2-7,TRBD1,AISEPGTGGGEQY
TRBV10-3,TRBJ2-5,.,AISRSLGLFGTQY
TRBV2,TRBJ1-3,.,ASSADGKPGNTIY
TRBV6-1,TRBJ2-7,.,ASSGLTGPSYEQY
TRBV10-3,TRBJ2-5,.,AISEVGGGTQETQY
TRBV27,TRBJ2-5,TRBD1,ASSPGRDRAETQY
TRBV6-5,TRBJ2-7,TRBD2,ASSLLAGGYEQY
TRBV4-3,TRBJ1-3,.,ASSQALAGNTIY
TRBV5-4,TRBJ2-2,TRBD1,ASSLVGQGDTGELF
TRBV5-1,TRBJ1-1,.,ASSSSGGGTEAF
TRBV9,TRBJ1-1,.,ASSVGRAGTEAF
TRBV7-8,TRBJ1-3,TRBD1,ASSQGTGGAGNTIY
TRBV28,TRBJ2-7,TRBD1,ASSLGGTGRPYEQY
TRBV18,TRBJ2-7,.,ASSLQETAGYEQY
TRBV7-3,TRBJ2-2,.,ASSYNTGELF
TRBV4-1,TRBJ1-2,.,ASSQLMGRGTGANYGYT
TRBV19,TRBJ1-3,.,ASSYGTLAGNTIY
TRBV12-5,TRBJ2-3,.,ASGLVLGGKDTQY
TRBV9,TRBJ1-2,.,ASSVGMGRGNGYT
TRBV19,TRBJ2-1,TRBD2,ASSIRTRMFAEQF
TRBV4-3,TRBJ2-2,TRBD2,ASSQEVLAGRTGELF
TRBV28,TRBJ1-5,TRBD1,ASSLGDREHQPQH
TRBV7-8,TRBJ1-1,TRBD1,ASSFTPDRARGTEAF
TRBV7-2,TRBJ2-2,.,ASSLVGAPGELF
TRBV27,TRBJ1-6,.,ASSLDGVYNSPLH
TRBV6-1,TRBJ1-6,.,ASMGTGLSTPLH
TRBV27,TRBJ2-7,.,ASSYGKEQY
TRBV6-5,TRBJ2-7,.,ASSYSRTGEQY